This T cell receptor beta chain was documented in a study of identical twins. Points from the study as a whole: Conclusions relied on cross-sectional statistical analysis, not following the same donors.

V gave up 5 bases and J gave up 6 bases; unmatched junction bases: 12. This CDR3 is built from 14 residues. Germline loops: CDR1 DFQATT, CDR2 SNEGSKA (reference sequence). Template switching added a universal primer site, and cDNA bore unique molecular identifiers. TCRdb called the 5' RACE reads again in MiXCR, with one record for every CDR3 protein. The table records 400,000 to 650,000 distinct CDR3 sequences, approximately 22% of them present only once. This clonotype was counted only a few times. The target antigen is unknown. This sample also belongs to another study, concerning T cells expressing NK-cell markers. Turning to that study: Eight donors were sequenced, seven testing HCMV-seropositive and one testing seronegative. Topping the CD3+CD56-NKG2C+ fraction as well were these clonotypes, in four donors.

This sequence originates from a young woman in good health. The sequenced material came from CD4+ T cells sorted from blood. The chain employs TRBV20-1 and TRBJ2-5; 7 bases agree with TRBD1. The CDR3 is CSAASPTGKKTQYF. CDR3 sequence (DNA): TGCAGTGCTGCCTCCCCGACAGGGAAGAAGACCCAGTACTTC.